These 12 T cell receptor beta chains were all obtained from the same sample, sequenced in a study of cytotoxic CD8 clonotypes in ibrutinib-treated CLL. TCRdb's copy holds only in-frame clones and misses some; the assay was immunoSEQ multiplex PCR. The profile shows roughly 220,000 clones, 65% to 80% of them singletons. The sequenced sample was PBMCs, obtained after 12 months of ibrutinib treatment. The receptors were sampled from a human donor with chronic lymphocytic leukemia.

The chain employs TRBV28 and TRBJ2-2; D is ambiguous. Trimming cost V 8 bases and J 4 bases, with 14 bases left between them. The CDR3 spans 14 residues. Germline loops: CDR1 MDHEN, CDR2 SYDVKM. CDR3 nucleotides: TGTGCCAGCCGACCCTGGGTCGGCACCGGGGAGCTGTTTTTT. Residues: CASRPWVGTGELFF.

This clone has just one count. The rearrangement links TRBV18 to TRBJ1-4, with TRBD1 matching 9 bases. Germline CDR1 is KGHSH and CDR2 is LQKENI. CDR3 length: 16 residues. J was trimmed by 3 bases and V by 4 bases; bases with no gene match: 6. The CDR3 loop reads CASSLTGTGPNEKLFF. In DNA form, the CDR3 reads TGTGCCAGCTCACTAACCGGGACAGGGCCTAATGAAAAACTGTTTTTT.

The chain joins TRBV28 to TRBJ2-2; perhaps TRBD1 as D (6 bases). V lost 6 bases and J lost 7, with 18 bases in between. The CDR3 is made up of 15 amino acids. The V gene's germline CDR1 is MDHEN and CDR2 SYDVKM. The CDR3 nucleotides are TGTGCCAGCAGACGAACAACAGGGTCGAGCGGGGAGCTGTTTTTT. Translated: CASRRTTGSSGELFF. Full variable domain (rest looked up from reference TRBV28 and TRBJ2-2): DVKVTQSSRYLVKRTGEKVFLECVQDMDHENMFWYRQDPGLGLRLIYFSYDVKMKEKGDIPEGYSVSREKKERFSLILESASTNQTSMYLCASRRTTGSSGELFFGEGSRLTVL.

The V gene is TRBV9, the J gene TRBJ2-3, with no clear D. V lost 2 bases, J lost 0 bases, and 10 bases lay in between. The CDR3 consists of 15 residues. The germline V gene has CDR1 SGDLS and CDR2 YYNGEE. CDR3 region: CASSVNTMSTDTQYF. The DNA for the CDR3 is TGTGCCAGCAGCGTTAATACGATGAGCACAGATACGCAGTATTTT.

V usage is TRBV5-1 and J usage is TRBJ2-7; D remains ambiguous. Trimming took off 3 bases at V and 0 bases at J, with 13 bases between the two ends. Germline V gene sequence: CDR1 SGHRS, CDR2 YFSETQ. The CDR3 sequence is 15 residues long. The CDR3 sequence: CASSSGDSYSYEQYF. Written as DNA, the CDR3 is TGCGCCAGCAGCTCAGGAGACTCATACTCCTACGAGCAGTACTTC.

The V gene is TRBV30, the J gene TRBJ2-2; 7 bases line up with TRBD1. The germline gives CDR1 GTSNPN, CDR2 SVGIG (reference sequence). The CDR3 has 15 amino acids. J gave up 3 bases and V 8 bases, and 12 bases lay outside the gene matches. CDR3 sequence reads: CAGEAWTGYTGELFF. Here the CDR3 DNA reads TGTGCCGGGGAAGCGTGGACAGGCTACACCGGGGAGCTGTTTTTT.

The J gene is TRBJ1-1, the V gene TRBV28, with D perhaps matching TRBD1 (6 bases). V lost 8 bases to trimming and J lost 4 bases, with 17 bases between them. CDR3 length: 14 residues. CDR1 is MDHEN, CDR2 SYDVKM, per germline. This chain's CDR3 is CASFSLPGATEAFF. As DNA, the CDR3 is TGTGCCAGCTTCTCCCTGCCGGGGGCCACTGAAGCTTTCTTT.

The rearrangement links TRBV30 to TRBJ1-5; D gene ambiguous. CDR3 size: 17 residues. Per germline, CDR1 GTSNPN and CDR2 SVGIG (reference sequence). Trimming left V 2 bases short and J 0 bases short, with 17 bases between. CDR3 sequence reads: CAWSPGSYEYSNQPQHF. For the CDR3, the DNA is TGTGCCTGGAGTCCTGGCAGCTACGAGTATAGCAATCAGCCCCAGCATTTT.

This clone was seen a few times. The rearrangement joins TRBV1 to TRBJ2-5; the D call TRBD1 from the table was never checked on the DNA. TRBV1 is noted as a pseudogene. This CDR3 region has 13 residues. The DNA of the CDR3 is TGCACCAGCAGCCGTGGCAGCCAAGAGACCCAGTACTTC. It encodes CTSSRGSQETQYF.

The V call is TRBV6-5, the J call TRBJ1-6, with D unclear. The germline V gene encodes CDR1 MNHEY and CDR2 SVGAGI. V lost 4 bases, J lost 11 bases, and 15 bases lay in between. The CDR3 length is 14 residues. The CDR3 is CASSSPGRRTPLHF. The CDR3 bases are TGTGCCAGCAGTTCACCTGGGCGGAGGACACCCCTCCACTTT.

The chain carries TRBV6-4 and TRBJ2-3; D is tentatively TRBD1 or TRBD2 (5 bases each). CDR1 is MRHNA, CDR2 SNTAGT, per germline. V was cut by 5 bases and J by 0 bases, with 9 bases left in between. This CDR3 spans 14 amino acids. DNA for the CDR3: TGTGCCAGCAGTTGGGGACGGAGCACAGATACGCAGTATTTT. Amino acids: CASSWGRSTDTQYF.

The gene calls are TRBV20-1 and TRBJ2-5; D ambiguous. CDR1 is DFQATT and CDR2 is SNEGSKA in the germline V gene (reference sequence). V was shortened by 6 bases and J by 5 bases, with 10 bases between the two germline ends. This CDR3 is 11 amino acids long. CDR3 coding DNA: TGCAGTGCGGGTCCGAGGGAGACCCAGTACTTC. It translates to CSAGPRETQYF.